This record covers a single T cell receptor (beta chain). Its cognate antigen is unknown. This record belongs to a study of beta chain features in type 1 diabetes. Regarding the study as a whole: The similarity of naive, central memory and Treg TCRB repertoires appeared greater among patients than among healthy donors. When Type 1 diabetes patients were examined, their TCRB CDR3s proved moderately but significantly shorter in all four CD4+ subsets. VDJ junctions from patients with type 1 diabetes contained fewer insertions and more deletions.

Germline V lookup: CDR1 SGDLS, CDR2 YYNGEE. The CDR3 runs to 14 residues. The V gene lost 3 bases and the J gene lost 5 bases, with 12 bases spanning the gap. Of the isolated RNA, all was reverse transcribed, and so the sequenced material was expressed TCRB transcripts. TCRdb's table, derived via immunoSEQ multiplex PCR, lists solely in-frame clones and lacks some. Of hundreds of thousands of clones detected, 17% appear once; the ten largest clones hold around 0.02%. Purities over 95% were achieved in all sorted populations. Sequencing was carried out using naive CD4+ T cells from blood. The chain recombines TRBV9 with TRBJ1-5; no clear D gene. The sequence was collected from a woman between 18 and 30 years old in good health. CDR3 sequence (DNA): TGTGCCAGCAGCGCTGACCAAAACTATCAGCCCCAGCATTTT. The encoded protein is CASSADQNYQPQHF.